This T cell receptor beta chain is drawn from a study of T cells in Graves' hyperthyroidism and ophthalmopathy. Graves' hyperthyroidism was deemed stable given no ophthalmopathy progression within 18 months. Uncontrolled infection, other autoimmune disease, pregnancy and lactation each barred patients from inclusion. Each diagnosis drew on symptoms, thyroxine, TRAb, thyroid ultrasound and orbital computed tomography findings. This CDR3 region has 14 residues. Germline loops: CDR1 SGHKS, CDR2 YYEKEE (reference sequence). Trimming removed 6 bases from V and 3 bases from J; junction bases left unmatched: 5. Researchers took RNA transcripts and amplified the TCR beta CDR3 regions from them. First-round RT-PCR targeting the TCR CDR3 was performed with the HTBI primer set. MiXCR, applied by TCRdb to the multiplex PCR reads, yields one record per CDR3 protein. The sample has roughly 750,000 distinct CDR3 sequences; around 15% are singletons.

This chain joins TRBV5-5 and TRBJ2-1, with 8 positions matching TRBD2. The TCR originated in a man in his late teens or twenties with Graves' hyperthyroidism. The sequenced sample was blood. The CDR3: CASTYGTSYNEQFF. The CDR3 DNA is TGTGCCAGCACCTATGGGACTAGCTACAATGAGCAGTTCTTC.